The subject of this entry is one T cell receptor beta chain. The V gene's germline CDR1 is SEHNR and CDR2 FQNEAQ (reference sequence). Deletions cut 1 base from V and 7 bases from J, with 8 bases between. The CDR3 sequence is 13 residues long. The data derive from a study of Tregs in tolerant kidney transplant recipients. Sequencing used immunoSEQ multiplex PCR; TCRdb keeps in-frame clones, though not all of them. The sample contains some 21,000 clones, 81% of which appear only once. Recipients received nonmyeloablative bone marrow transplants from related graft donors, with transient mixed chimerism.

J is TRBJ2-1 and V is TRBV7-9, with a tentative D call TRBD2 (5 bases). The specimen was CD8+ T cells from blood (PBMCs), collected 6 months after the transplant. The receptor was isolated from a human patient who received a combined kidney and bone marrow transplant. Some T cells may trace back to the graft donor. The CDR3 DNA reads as TGTGCCAGCAGCTTAGAAAGAGGGAATGAGCAGTTCTTC. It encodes CASSLERGNEQFF.